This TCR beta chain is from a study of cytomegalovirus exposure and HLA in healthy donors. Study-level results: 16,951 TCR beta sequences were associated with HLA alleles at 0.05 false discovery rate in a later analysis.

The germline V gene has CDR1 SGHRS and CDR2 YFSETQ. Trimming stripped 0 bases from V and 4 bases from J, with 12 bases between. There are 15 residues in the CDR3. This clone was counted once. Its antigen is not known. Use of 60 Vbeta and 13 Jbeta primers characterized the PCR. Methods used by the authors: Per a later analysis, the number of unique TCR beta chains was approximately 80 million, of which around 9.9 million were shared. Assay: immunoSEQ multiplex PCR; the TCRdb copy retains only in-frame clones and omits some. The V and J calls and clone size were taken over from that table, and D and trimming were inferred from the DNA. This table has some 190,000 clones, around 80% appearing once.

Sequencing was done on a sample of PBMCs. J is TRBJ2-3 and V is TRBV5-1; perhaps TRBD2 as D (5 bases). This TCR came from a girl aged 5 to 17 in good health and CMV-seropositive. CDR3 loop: CASSLDPAGPDTQYF. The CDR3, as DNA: TGCGCCAGCAGCTTGGATCCGGCGGGCCCAGATACGCAGTATTTT.